The clone carrying this T cell receptor beta chain appeared a few times. The antigen is unknown. TCRdb re-derived calls from the RT-PCR reads in MiXCR, one entry per CDR3 protein. Of a few hundred thousand distinct CDR3 sequences listed, just over 20% are singletons. The sample belongs to a study of response to subunit inactivated influenza vaccine. Notes on the study in general: Authors proposed each seasonal influenza vaccination draws in few new T cells.

Unmatched junction bases numbered 7, after V lost 5 bases and J lost 1 base. Germline CDR1 KGHSH, CDR2 LQKENI. CDR3 length: 15 residues. This rearrangement joins TRBV18 to TRBJ2-5, with 7 bases lining up with TRBD2. The sequence came from a man between 45 and 75 years old who received an inactivated influenza vaccine. Sample: PBMCs from blood, taken about 19 months after vaccination. The CDR3 region is CASSRSTSLQETQYF. CDR3 nucleotides: TGTGCCAGCTCAAGATCGACTAGCCTCCAAGAGACCCAGTACTTC.